This TCR beta chain was sequenced during a study of blood T cell repertoires in COVID-19. Using immunoSEQ multiplex PCR, the repertoire was profiled, and TCRdb retains in-frame clones only, with some absent. Counted here are roughly 360,000 clones, roughly 90% occurring once; the ten biggest clones make up over 0.9%. The germline V gene encodes CDR1 SEHNR and CDR2 FQNEAQ (reference sequence). CDR3 length: 16 residues. Trimming took 5 bases from V and 2 from J, leaving 19 bases between them. Sequenced: PBMCs or T cells enriched from blood (not recorded which). The origin of this receptor is a woman aged 30 to 39 with acute COVID-19. This chain joins TRBV7-9 and TRBJ2-7; the D gene is possibly TRBD1 (6 bases). The CDR3 DNA follows: TGTGCCAGCAGCCCAGACCGTACAGGGCCCCCCTACGAGCAGTACTTC. Protein product: CASSPDRTGPPYEQYF.